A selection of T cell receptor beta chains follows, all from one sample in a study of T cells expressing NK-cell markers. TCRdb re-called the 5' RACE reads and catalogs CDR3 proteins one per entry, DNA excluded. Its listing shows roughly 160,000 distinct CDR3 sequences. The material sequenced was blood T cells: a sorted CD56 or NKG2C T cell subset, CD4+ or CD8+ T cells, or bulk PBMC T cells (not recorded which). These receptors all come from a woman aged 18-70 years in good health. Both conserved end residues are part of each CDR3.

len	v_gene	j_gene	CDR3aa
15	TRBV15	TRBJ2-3	CATSKLDEDTDTQYF
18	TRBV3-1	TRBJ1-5	CASSQGRWTGVSGQPQHF
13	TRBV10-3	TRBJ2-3	CASTSADTDTQYF
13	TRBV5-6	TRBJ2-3	CASSPGHTDTQYF
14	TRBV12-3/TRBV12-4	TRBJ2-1	CASSWRDDWGEQFF
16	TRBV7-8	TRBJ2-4	CASSLAEGTAKNIQYF
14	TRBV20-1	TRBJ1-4	CSASTGATNEKLFF
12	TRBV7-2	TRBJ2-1	CASSSTREAQFF
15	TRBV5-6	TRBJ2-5	CASSSGLAGFETQYF
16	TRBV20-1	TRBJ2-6	CSARTGRTSGANVLTF
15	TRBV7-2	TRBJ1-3	CASSLTGGFGNTIYF
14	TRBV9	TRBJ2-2	CASSAGQYTGELFF
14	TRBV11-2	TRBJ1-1	CASSFWTANTEAFF
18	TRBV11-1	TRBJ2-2	CASSLQPGTSGDTGELFF
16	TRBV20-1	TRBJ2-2	CSAASRGAAGTGELFF
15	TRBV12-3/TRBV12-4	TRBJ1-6	CASRTGDGYNSPLHF
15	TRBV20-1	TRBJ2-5	CSATDRRGTAETQYF
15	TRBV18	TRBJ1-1	CASSPDRLDFTEAFF
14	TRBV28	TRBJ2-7	CASSSRVEGVEQYF
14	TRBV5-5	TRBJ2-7	CASSSGTPPYEQYF
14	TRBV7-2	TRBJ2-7	CASSFIGSSYEQYF